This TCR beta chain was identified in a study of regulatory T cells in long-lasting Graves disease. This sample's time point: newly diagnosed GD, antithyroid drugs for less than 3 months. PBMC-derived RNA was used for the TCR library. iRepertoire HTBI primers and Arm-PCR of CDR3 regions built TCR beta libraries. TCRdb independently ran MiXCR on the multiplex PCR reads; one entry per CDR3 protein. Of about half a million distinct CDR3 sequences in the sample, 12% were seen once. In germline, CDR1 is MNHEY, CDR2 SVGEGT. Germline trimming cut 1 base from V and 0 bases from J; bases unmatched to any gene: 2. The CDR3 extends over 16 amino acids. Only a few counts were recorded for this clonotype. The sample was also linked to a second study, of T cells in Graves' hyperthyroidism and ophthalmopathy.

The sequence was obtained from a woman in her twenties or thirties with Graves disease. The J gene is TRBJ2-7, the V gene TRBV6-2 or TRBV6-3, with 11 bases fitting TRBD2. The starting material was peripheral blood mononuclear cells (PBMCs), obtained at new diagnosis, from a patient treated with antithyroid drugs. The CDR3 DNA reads TGTGCCAGCAGTTACTGGGGGACTAGCGGCTCCTACGAGCAGTACTTC. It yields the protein CASSYWGTSGSYEQYF.